This TCR beta chain was observed in a study of blood T cells in healthy people across ages. The CDR3 sequence is 14 residues long. V gave up 2 bases and J gave up 2 bases; unmatched junction bases: 2. Germline V gene lookup returns CDR1 SGHTA and CDR2 FQGNSA. A second PCR, run for about 7 to 12 cycles, used a sample-barcoded 5' primer plus a J-beta primer mix. TCRdb ran MiXCR on the 5' RACE reads and lists one entry per CDR3 protein. This sample has about 500,000 distinct CDR3 sequences, with 24% found just once. This clonotype came up a few times. These data were also filed under a second study, of T cells of mothers and their children. From that report: The shaping of TCR recombination output by thymic selection is similar in related and unrelated pairs.

This sequence was found in a boy between 5 and 17 years old in good health. Sequenced: blood. J is TRBJ2-5 and V is TRBV7-2; TRBD2 agrees at 7 bases. The CDR3 protein is CASSLSAGQETQYF. Here the CDR3 DNA reads TGTGCCAGCAGCTTATCAGCGGGGCAAGAGACCCAGTACTTC.